One and the same sample provided the 7 T cell receptor beta chains below, sequenced in a study of cytomegalovirus exposure and HLA in healthy donors (dated by TCRdb to the late 2010s). Preparation of the library involved the immunoSEQ multiplex PCR assay. The multiplex PCR relied on a mix of 60 forward primers for TCR Vbeta segments and 13 reverse primers for TCR Jbeta segments. TCRdb mirrors the immuneACCESS table, restricted to in-frame sequences. Some clones are absent from its copies; in checked studies, under half trace to an unresolved V gene, and the reason for the others is unknown. The sample records about 140,000 clones, less than 85% of which are singletons. The ten largest make up approximately 6.3% of the sample. Material for sequencing was PBMCs. The source is a man aged 40-49 years in good health and CMV-seropositive.

This chain links TRBV19 with TRBJ1-2; 7 bases match TRBD1. The ends lost 2 bases at V and 2 bases at J; junction bases unmatched: 5. Germline V lookup: CDR1 LNHDA, CDR2 SQIVND (reference sequence). The CDR3 length is 15 residues. The CDR3 protein is CASSILNRGNYGYTF. The CDR3 bases are TGTGCCAGTAGTATACTCAACAGGGGAAACTATGGCTACACCTTC.

The chain carries TRBV18 and TRBJ1-2; 12 bases match TRBD1. V lost 2 bases to trimming and J lost 4 bases; unmatched junction nucleotides: 2. This CDR3 has 15 amino acids. Germline V gene data show CDR1 as KGHSH and CDR2 as LQKENI. The CDR3 spells CASSPGTGGIYGYTF. CDR3 in DNA: TGTGCCAGCTCACCAGGGACAGGGGGCATCTATGGCTACACCTTC.

The count of this clone is one. The chain is built from TRBV27 and TRBJ1-1, with 9 nucleotides matching TRBD1. V was clipped by 6 bases and J by 11 bases; unmatched bases: 13. Per germline, CDR1 MNHEY and CDR2 SMNVEV (reference sequence). CDR3 size: 14 residues. CDR3 protein: CASSPADRGDGAFF. The CDR3 DNA follows: TGTGCCAGCAGCCCGGCAGACAGGGGGGATGGGGCTTTCTTT.

J is TRBJ1-1 and V is TRBV20-1; 7 positions agree with TRBD1. V shed 7 bases, J shed 3 bases, and the junction held 2 bases outside the gene matches. CDR1 DFQATT and CDR2 SNEGSKA come from the germline V gene (reference sequence). The CDR3 is 11 residues long. The CDR3 here is CSGGQHTEAFF. The CDR3 DNA reads as TGCAGTGGGGGACAGCACACTGAAGCTTTCTTT.

This chain uses TRBV6-6 with TRBJ2-7, with no clear D. This CDR3 contains 11 residues. The germline gives CDR1 MNHNY, CDR2 SVGAGI (reference sequence). The V end lost 0 bases, the J end lost 7 bases, and 4 bases lay between the germline ends. CDR3 nucleotides: TGTGCCAGCAGTTACTCTCAGGAGCAGTACTTC. Translated: CASSYSQEQYF.

V gene TRBV27 combines with J gene TRBJ2-7; D possibly corresponds to TRBD2 (6 bases). The V gene's germline CDR1 is MNHEY and CDR2 SMNVEV (reference sequence). The V end lost 4 bases, the J end lost 4 bases, and 11 bases lay between the germline ends. CDR3 size: 13 residues. CDR3 residues: CASSSGAGYEQYF. For the CDR3, the DNA is TGTGCCAGCAGTTCCGGTGCGGGGTACGAGCAGTACTTC.

J is TRBJ1-1 and V is TRBV7-9; D not certain. CDR1 SEHNR and CDR2 FQNEAQ come from the germline V gene (reference sequence). The CDR3 is made up of 12 amino acids. The germline V and J ends were trimmed by 5 bases and 0 bases, with 4 bases remaining between them. The CDR3 region is CASSIMNTEAFF. The CDR3 nucleotides read TGTGCCAGCAGCATCATGAACACTGAAGCTTTCTTT.